Listed below are T cell receptor beta chains from one sample, sequenced in a study of OX40 agonist ivuxolimab in advanced cancers. Repertoires were generated with immunoSEQ multiplex PCR, while TCRdb's copy carries only in-frame clones and drops some. Of approximately 86,000 clones in the sample, 85% to 90% were seen once. This specimen was CD4+ or CD8+ T cells sorted from blood, taken in a trial of the OX40 agonist ivuxolimab. The source is an adult with an advanced solid tumor such as melanoma, head and neck, liver or kidney cancer. Each CDR3 is given with its conserved first and last residue. A D gene is named only where the DNA matches it firmly. Clone size is given for some rows only: seen once, a few or many times, or a class if the clone is expanded.

D,J,size,V,DNA,CDR3
-,TRBJ1-1,once,TRBV6-5,TGTGCCAGCAGTTACTCGACGAACCCCAGGGGTTTTGAAGCTTTCTTT,CASSYSTNPRGFEAFF
TRBD2,TRBJ2-7,-,TRBV27,TGTGCCAGCAGTCAATCACAAGCGGGACTCCCCTACGAGCAGTACTTC,CASSQSQAGLPYEQYF
TRBD1,TRBJ1-5,-,TRBV18,TGTGCCAGCTCACCCTTCGGACAGGGGGATCAGCCCCAGCATTTT,CASSPFGQGDQPQHF
TRBD1,TRBJ2-5,-,TRBV5-4,TGTGCCAGCAGCGGACCGGGACAGGGGGAAGAGACCCAGTACTTC,CASSGPGQGEETQYF
TRBD2,TRBJ2-3,-,TRBV7-6,TGTGCCAGCAGCTTAGTGGCTAGCGGGGGAGATACGCAGTATTTT,CASSLVASGGDTQYF
TRBD1,TRBJ2-2,-,TRBV6-1,TGTGCCAGCAGTGACCGGGGACAGGGGGCGAGCACCGGGGAGCTGTTTTTT,CASSDRGQGASTGELFF
-,TRBJ2-7,-,TRBV28,TGTGCCAGCAGTCCCCTGCTTTCGACTAGTATAGACGAGCAGTACTTC,CASSPLLSTSIDEQYF
-,TRBJ1-1,few,TRBV12-5,TGTGCTAGTAGGGAGTACACTGAAGCTTTCTTT,CASREYTEAFF
TRBD2,TRBJ2-1,few,TRBV18,TGTGCCAGCTCAAAACTAGCGGGAGGGAGGAGTTACAATGAGCAGTTCTTC,CASSKLAGGRSYNEQFF
-,TRBJ1-2,-,TRBV6-5,TGTGCCAGCAGTTACGACCAGGGGCCCGGAGGCTACACCTTC,CASSYDQGPGGYTF
TRBD2,TRBJ2-1,-,TRBV2,TGTGCCAGCAGCCCGGGACTAGGTCATGAGCAGTTCTTC,CASSPGLGHEQFF
-,TRBJ1-2,-,TRBV11-3,TGTGCCAGCAGCCTGAGGACAGTCAACTATGGCTACACCTTC,CASSLRTVNYGYTF
-,TRBJ1-2,-,TRBV11-3,TGTGCCAGCAGCCCTCAGGGTTATGGCTACACCTTC,CASSPQGYGYTF
-,TRBJ1-1,-,TRBV6-5,TGTGCCAGCAGTTACCAGATGAACACTGAAGCTTTCTTT,CASSYQMNTEAFF
-,TRBJ2-7,-,TRBV7-2,TGTGCCAGCAGCCCAAGGGGAATCTACGAGCAGTACTTC,CASSPRGIYEQYF
-,TRBJ1-5,-,TRBV2,TGTGCCAGCAGTGCAGGGGATCAGCCCCAGCATTTT,CASSAGDQPQHF
-,TRBJ1-5,-,TRBV14,TGTGCCAGCAGCCTTCGGCGGGGGCCCCAGCATTTT,CASSLRRGPQHF